The next 19 T cell receptor beta chains were all read from a single sample in a study of cytomegalovirus exposure and HLA in healthy donors. The PCR ran on 60 Vbeta and 13 Jbeta primers. Assay used: immunoSEQ multiplex PCR; TCRdb lists only in-frame clones, some missing. The table lists 150,000 to 200,000 clones, around 80% of them singletons, with 6.3% in the top ten. The sequenced sample consisted of PBMCs. These receptors were collected from a man aged 40-49 years in good health and CMV-seropositive.

V gene TRBV19 combines with J gene TRBJ1-5, with 7 bases lining up with TRBD1. The V gene's germline CDR1 is LNHDA and CDR2 SQIVND (reference sequence). The length of the CDR3 is 17 residues. V was clipped by 5 bases and J by 6 bases; unmatched bases: 16. The CDR3 here is CASSADRPVSVGQPQHF. CDR3 bases: TGTGCCAGTAGTGCGGACAGGCCTGTGTCCGTGGGTCAGCCCCAGCATTTT.

The chain links TRBV27 to TRBJ2-3, with 14 bases matching TRBD2. Unmatched junction bases numbered 8, after V lost 4 bases and J lost 2 bases. Germline assignment: CDR1 MNHEY and CDR2 SMNVEV (reference sequence). This CDR3 is 18 amino acids long. The CDR3 is CASSSRLAGGRDTDTQYF. The CDR3, as DNA: TGTGCCAGCAGTTCCAGACTAGCGGGGGGGCGTGACACAGATACGCAGTATTTT.

This chain links TRBV27 with TRBJ2-7, with 11 bases fitting TRBD1. Germline CDR1 reads MNHEY; CDR2 reads SMNVEV (reference sequence). The CDR3 covers 15 residues. V trimming: 5 bases; J trimming: 1 base; junction bases outside the gene matches: 4. The CDR3 region has the DNA TGTGCCAGCAGTACGGACAGGGGGCTTTCCTACGAGCAGTACTTC. It is translated as CASSTDRGLSYEQYF.

This clone was seen a single time. The chain has TRBV28 and TRBJ2-5, with D possibly TRBD2 on 5 matching bases. Matching the DNA end better, TRBJ2-7 makes the J call doubtful. Germline CDR1 and CDR2: MDHEN and SYDVKM. CDR3 length: 13 amino acids. The CDR3 DNA reads as TGTGCCAGCAGTGGTGAGAGGGCCTACGAGCAGTACTTC. It specifies CASSGERAYEQYF.

The chain employs TRBV9 and TRBJ2-3; tentatively, D is TRBD2 (5 bases). This CDR3 has 14 amino acids. Trimming removed 3 bases at V and 4 bases at J, with 12 bases between. Looked up from germline, CDR1 is SGDLS and CDR2 is YYNGEE. The CDR3 spells CASSDRLMPDTQYF. The CDR3, as DNA: TGTGCCAGCAGCGACCGACTAATGCCAGATACGCAGTATTTT. The full variable domain, in which reference TRBV9 and TRBJ2-3 provide the parts outside the CDR3, is DSGVTQTPKHLITATGQRVTLRCSPRSGDLSVYWYQQSLDQGLQFLIQYYNGEERAKGNILERFSAQQFPDLHSELNLSSLELGDSALYFCASSDRLMPDTQYFGPGTRLTVL.

In this sample, this clone turned up a few times. V usage is TRBV29-1 and J usage is TRBJ2-3; tentatively, D is TRBD2 (7 bases). Germline assignment: CDR1 SQVTM and CDR2 ANQGSEA. V was pared by 4 bases and J by 0 bases, with 11 bases between. This CDR3 has 14 residues. CDR3 amino acids: CSVGGGTSTDTQYF. CDR3 in DNA: TGCAGCGTTGGGGGGGGCACTAGCACAGATACGCAGTATTTT.

The V and J genes are TRBV6-5 and TRBJ1-2; D is unresolved. CDR1 and CDR2 from the germline V gene are MNHEY and SVGAGI. V was pared by 0 bases and J by 3 bases, with 11 bases between. The CDR3 has 15 residues. CDR3 in amino acids: CASSYSSMQDYGYTF. CDR3 bases: TGTGCCAGCAGTTACTCGTCTATGCAAGACTATGGCTACACCTTC.

The chain employs TRBV7-2 and TRBJ2-7, with TRBD2 matching over 8 bases. CDR1 is SGHTA, CDR2 FQGNSA, per germline. The V gene end was trimmed by 5 bases and the J gene end by 1 base; junction bases not matched to a gene: 10. The CDR3 is made up of 16 amino acids. For the CDR3, the DNA is TGTGCCAGCAGCCCGAGGGGCGTAGCGGGGTCCTACGAGCAGTACTTC. Its protein is CASSPRGVAGSYEQYF.

The V and J genes are TRBV2 and TRBJ2-1; 12 bases line up with TRBD2. J lost 4 bases, V lost 6 bases, and 4 bases had no gene match. This CDR3 has 15 amino acids. Germline CDR1 reads SNHLY; CDR2 reads FYNNEI. DNA of the CDR3: TGTGCCAGCAGAACTAGCGGGGGGATTTACAATGAGCAGTTCTTC. Amino acids: CASRTSGGIYNEQFF.

The chain joins TRBV28 to TRBJ2-1; 16 nucleotides line up with TRBD2. The J segment lost 0 bases and the V segment lost 4 bases, leaving 9 bases of the junction unmatched. CDR3 length equals 20 residues. The V gene's germline CDR1 is MDHEN and CDR2 SYDVKM. The DNA for the CDR3 is TGTGCCAGCAGTTACCCGGGACTAGCGGGGGGGCTTTCCTCCTACAATGAGCAGTTCTTC. Amino acid sequence: CASSYPGLAGGLSSYNEQFF.

The chain recombines TRBV4-3 with TRBJ2-2; 7 nucleotides align to TRBD1. Germline CDR1 and CDR2: LGHNA and YSLEER. The CDR3 runs to 17 residues. The trim removed 1 base at V and 3 bases at J, leaving 8 bases unmatched. The chain's CDR3 is CASSQARDRVYTGELFF. The CDR3 nucleotides are TGCGCCAGCAGCCAAGCTAGGGACAGAGTGTACACCGGGGAGCTGTTTTTT.

The chain is built from TRBV30 and TRBJ2-2; possible D gene TRBD1, 6 bases. The CDR3 sequence is 14 residues long. The ends were cut back, 0 bases at V and 6 bases at J, with 11 bases in the middle. CDR1 and CDR2 from the germline V gene are GTSNPN and SVGIG (reference sequence). The CDR3 nucleotides are TGTGCCTGGAGTGTAATGGGGGCGCCCGGGGAGCTGTTTTTT. Translating it yields CAWSVMGAPGELFF.

A remark on this clone: One end of the junction varies from germline; a read error may be responsible. The chain combines TRBV7-7 with TRBJ2-1; the match to TRBD2 covers 13 bases. The CDR3 is 19 amino acids. Germline values: CDR1 SSHAT, CDR2 FNYEAQ (reference sequence). CDR3 bases: TGTGCTAGCAGCTCCGGACTAGCGGGGGCCTTGAGCTCCTACAATGAGCAGTTCTTC. Its translation is CASSSGLAGALSSYNEQFF.

The genes are TRBV7-2 and TRBJ2-1; 8 positions agree with TRBD1. CDR3 length: 15 amino acids. Looked up from germline, CDR1 is SGHTA and CDR2 is FQGNSA. The junction had 11 bases not matched to a gene; V was cut back by 4 bases and J by 9 bases. In DNA form, the CDR3 reads TGTGCCAGCAGCTCCGGGCAGGGGGCTAACGTTGAGCAGTTCTTC. Amino acid sequence: CASSSGQGANVEQFF.

This rearrangement joins TRBV30 to TRBJ1-4, with D possibly being TRBD1 (5 bases). The CDR3 consists of 15 residues. Trimming shortened V by 0 bases and J by 1 base, and 9 bases separated the two germline ends. CDR1 and CDR2 from the germline V gene are GTSNPN and SVGIG (reference sequence). CDR3 region: CAWSVRGGTNEKLFF. For the CDR3, the DNA is TGTGCCTGGAGTGTACGGGGGGGAACTAATGAAAAACTGTTTTTT.

There are a few counts of this clone. The chain carries TRBV27 and TRBJ2-1; perhaps TRBD2 as D (5 bases). The CDR3 covers 12 residues. The V end was cut by 7 bases, the J end by 6 bases, with 10 bases between. Germline CDR1 MNHEY, CDR2 SMNVEV (reference sequence). CDR3 DNA: TGTGCCAGCACCGGGATGGGCAATGAGCAGTTCTTC. Protein: CASTGMGNEQFF.

This chain joins TRBV5-1 and TRBJ2-1; a weak D match, TRBD2 (6 bases). With 4 bases removed from V and 9 bases from J, the gap between germline ends came to 23 bases. The CDR3 consists of 16 residues. The germline V gene encodes CDR1 SGHRS and CDR2 YFSETQ. CDR3 loop: CASSATGTPGTSEQFF. For the CDR3, the DNA is TGCGCCAGCAGCGCCACCGGGACTCCTGGGACCAGTGAGCAGTTCTTC.

The chain has TRBV6-1 and TRBJ1-1; tentatively, D is TRBD1 (6 bases). The V end lost 6 bases, the J end lost 1 base, and 12 bases lay between the germline ends. This CDR3 is 14 amino acids long. Looked up from germline, CDR1 is MNHNS and CDR2 is SASEGT. CDR3 residues: CASRDPGQNTEAFF. The DNA for the CDR3 is TGTGCCAGCAGAGACCCGGGACAGAACACTGAAGCTTTCTTT.

This clone was detected once. The chain couples TRBV5-1 to TRBJ2-5; TRBD2 matches at 8 bases. V was clipped by 1 base and J by 4 bases; unmatched bases: 9. CDR3 size: 16 residues. CDR1 and CDR2 from the germline V gene are SGHRS and YFSETQ. As DNA, the CDR3 is TGCGCCAGCAGCTTGACCGGGGGGGCATCAGGAGAGACCCAGTACTTC. Residues: CASSLTGGASGETQYF.